The 24 T cell receptor beta chains listed next were all sequenced from one sample in a study of CD8+ T cells in alopecia areata. As the sequencing template, cDNA was produced by extracting RNA and reverse transcribing it. Only in-frame clones appear in the TCRdb table, and some are missing; sequencing was by immunoSEQ multiplex PCR. The sample includes 150,000 to 200,000 clones, about 55% of them seen just once. Treatment specified: oral pan-JAK inhibitor, 5-10 mg twice daily. The source material was CD8+ T cells sorted from blood, sampled at week 24, from a patient treated with tofacitinib. All receptors derive from a human donor with alopecia areata.

The chain is built from TRBV5-1 and TRBJ2-1; 11 bases map to TRBD2. Germline values: CDR1 SGHRS, CDR2 YFSETQ. The CDR3 totals 15 residues. V was pared by 4 bases and J by 7 bases, with 7 bases of the junction left unmatched. CDR3 residues: CASSPSGGPENEQFF. The CDR3 region has the DNA TGCGCCAGCAGCCCTAGCGGGGGGCCGGAGAATGAGCAGTTCTTC.

The V call is TRBV4-3, the J call TRBJ2-7; 7 bases map to TRBD2. Germline V gene lookup returns CDR1 LGHNA and CDR2 YSLEER. The CDR3 is made up of 13 amino acids. Trimming cost V 1 base and J 4 bases; bases outside gene matches: 1. Here the CDR3 DNA reads TGCGCCAGCAGCCAAGGGGGGGGTTACGAGCAGTACTTC. It yields the protein CASSQGGGYEQYF.

This clone has more than one count but fewer than ten. The genes are TRBV4-3 and TRBJ1-1; D unresolved. Germline loops: CDR1 LGHNA, CDR2 YSLEER. The length of the CDR3 is 12 residues. Trimming cost V 0 bases and J 11 bases, with 10 bases left between them. CDR3 protein: CASSQDGYQAFF. In DNA, the CDR3 is TGCGCCAGCAGCCAAGATGGCTACCAGGCTTTCTTT.

The J gene is TRBJ1-1, the V gene TRBV6-5; tentatively, D is TRBD1 (6 bases). CDR1 MNHEY and CDR2 SVGAGI come from the germline V gene. V was trimmed by 4 bases and J by 3 bases, leaving 15 bases between them. The CDR3 extends over 15 amino acids. CDR3 DNA sequence: TGTGCCAGCAGTTTAAACAGGGTTGGCGACACTGAAGCTTTCTTT. Translation gives CASSLNRVGDTEAFF.

This clone occurred a few times. The V and J genes are TRBV13 and TRBJ2-2; 10 bases match TRBD1. Trimming at V came to 5 bases and at J to 3 bases, leaving 6 bases not matched to a gene. Germline values: CDR1 PRHDT, CDR2 FYEKMQ (reference sequence). The CDR3 sequence is 16 residues long. CDR3 amino acids: CASSAPDRGYTGELFF. CDR3 coding DNA: TGTGCCAGCAGCGCCCCGGACAGGGGGTACACCGGGGAGCTGTTTTTT.

This clone was detected a few times. This rearrangement joins TRBV4-1 to TRBJ1-1; D is ambiguous. Germline V gene lookup returns CDR1 MGHRA and CDR2 YSYEKL. CDR3 length equals 13 residues. Trimming took off 5 bases at V and 1 base at J, with 8 bases between the two ends. This CDR3 reads CASSGRENTEAFF. The CDR3 nucleotides are TGCGCCAGCAGCGGCCGGGAGAACACTGAAGCTTTCTTT.

The chain has TRBV29-1 and TRBJ1-4; no reliable D call. The CDR3 length is 13 residues. The V end lost 4 bases, the J end lost 7 bases, and 13 bases lay between the germline ends. Germline CDR1 is SQVTM and CDR2 is ANQGSEA. The CDR3 sequence: CSVVVDVGEKLFF. The CDR3, as DNA: TGCAGCGTTGTGGTGGATGTCGGTGAAAAACTGTTTTTT.

This sequence joins TRBV5-1 and TRBJ2-2; the D is unclear. Trimming removed 6 bases from V and 3 bases from J, with 6 bases in between. The CDR3 loop spans 12 amino acids. Germline V lookup: CDR1 SGHRS, CDR2 YFSETQ. CDR3 DNA sequence: TGCGCCAGCATGGCGGACACCGGGGAGCTGTTTTTT. This gives the protein CASMADTGELFF.

V gene TRBV4-3 combines with J gene TRBJ1-4; no firm D call. CDR1 and CDR2 (germline): LGHNA, YSLEER. The CDR3 is made up of 13 amino acids. Trimming shortened V by 1 base and J by 8 bases, and 8 bases separated the two germline ends. The DNA for the CDR3 is TGCGCCAGCAGCCAAGTAGTTAACGAAAAACTGTTTTTT. It yields the protein CASSQVVNEKLFF.

The chain employs TRBV9 and TRBJ2-5; 12 nucleotides match TRBD2. Germline CDR1 is SGDLS and CDR2 is YYNGEE. The CDR3 runs 16 residues. The ends lost 4 bases at V and 5 bases at J; junction bases unmatched: 9. The CDR3 DNA follows: TGTGCCAGCAGCCTGCGACTAGCGGGGGTTGGGGAGACCCAGTACTTC. This gives the protein CASSLRLAGVGETQYF.

The V call is TRBV29-1, the J call TRBJ1-2, with a tentative D call TRBD1 (5 bases). The germline CDR1 and CDR2 sequences are SQVTM and ANQGSEA. The CDR3 spans 12 residues. With 4 bases removed from V and 3 bases from J, the gap between germline ends came to 9 bases. The CDR3 here is CSVAGPDYGYTF. The CDR3 DNA sequence: TGCAGCGTTGCGGGACCTGACTATGGCTACACCTTC.

The V call is TRBV7-9, the J call TRBJ1-6; D remains ambiguous. This CDR3 region has 14 residues. The germline gives CDR1 SEHNR, CDR2 FQNEAQ (reference sequence). The V end lost 1 base, the J end lost 7 bases, and 8 bases lay between the germline ends. CDR3 sequence (DNA): TGTGCCAGCAGCTTAGGGCAGGTGAATTCACCCCTCCACTTT. It encodes CASSLGQVNSPLHF.

V and J are TRBV7-9 and TRBJ2-2; D gene unclear. CDR1 and CDR2 from the germline V gene are SEHNR and FQNEAQ (reference sequence). The CDR3 has 14 residues. V was trimmed by 4 bases and J by 1 base, leaving 7 bases between them. In DNA form, the CDR3 reads TGTGCCAGCAGCTCAGACCTGAACACCGGGGAGCTGTTTTTT. The encoded protein is CASSSDLNTGELFF.

With respect to this clone: This same CDR3 is encoded by further DNA sequences in the sample. The chain combines TRBV15 with TRBJ1-6; D not certain. The CDR3 runs 12 residues. Germline CDR1 LNHNV, CDR2 YYDKDF (reference sequence). The ends were cut back, 3 bases at V and 7 bases at J, with 4 bases in the middle. CDR3 sequence: CATSRENSPLHF. CDR3 DNA: TGTGCCACCAGCAGGGAGAATTCACCCCTCCACTTT.

CDR3 amino acids: CASSLEADPTDTQYF. CDR3 sequence (DNA): TGCGCCAGCAGCTTGGAGGCAGACCCCACAGATACGCAGTATTTT. This rearrangement joins TRBV5-1 to TRBJ2-3; no clear D. The CDR3 has 15 amino acids. Trimming pared 0 bases from V and 2 bases from J, leaving 10 bases between. The V gene's germline CDR1 is SGHRS and CDR2 YFSETQ. Based on the CDR3 plus reference TRBV5-1 and TRBJ2-3, the full variable domain is KAGVTQTPRYLIKTRGQQVTLSCSPISGHRSVSWYQQTPGQGLQFLFEYFSETQRNKGNFPGRFSGRQFSNSRSEMNVSTLELGDSALYLCASSLEADPTDTQYFGPGTRLTVL.

This rearrangement joins TRBV7-9 to TRBJ2-6; the D gene could be TRBD1 or TRBD2 (5 bases each). V lost 1 base to trimming and J lost 4 bases, with 8 bases between them. The CDR3 runs 15 residues. Germline V gene sequence: CDR1 SEHNR, CDR2 FQNEAQ (reference sequence). CDR3 nucleotide sequence: TGTGCCAGCAGCTTAGGAGGGGTCGGGGCCAACGTCCTGACTTTC. It codes for CASSLGGVGANVLTF.

About this clone itself: A read error may produce the germline difference seen at one junction end. This rearrangement joins TRBV6-5 to TRBJ1-2; D possibly corresponds to TRBD1 (6 bases). The CDR3 extends over 12 amino acids. Germline V CDR1 and CDR2: MNHEY, SVGAGI. CDR3 coding DNA: TGTGCCAGCACCCCAGGGGAAGGGTTTATCTTCTTC. Its translation: CASTPGEGFIFF.

The chain combines TRBV19 with TRBJ2-3, with 8 positions matching TRBD2. Germline V lookup: CDR1 LNHDA, CDR2 SQIVND (reference sequence). This CDR3 spans 14 amino acids. V gave up 3 bases and J gave up 4 bases; unmatched junction bases: 3. CDR3 region: CASSMLGGADTQYF. The CDR3 nucleotides read TGTGCCAGTAGTATGCTCGGGGGGGCAGATACGCAGTATTTT.

The chain uses TRBV25-1 and TRBJ1-2, with D tentatively TRBD1 (6 bases). CDR3 length equals 11 residues. The germline V gene has CDR1 MGHDK and CDR2 SYGVNS. Deletions cut 7 bases from V and 9 bases from J, with 12 bases between. The CDR3 nucleotides read TGTGCCAGCATGGGCAGGGGAAGCTACACCTTC. Translated, it gives CASMGRGSYTF.

This clone was counted only a few times. The V gene is TRBV30, the J gene TRBJ2-2; D is perhaps TRBD1 (5 bases). The CDR3 covers 12 residues. CDR1 is GTSNPN and CDR2 is SVGIG in the germline V gene (reference sequence). Trimming pared 6 bases from V and 7 bases from J, leaving 12 bases between. Here the CDR3 reads CACPGFGGELFF. The DNA for the CDR3 is TGTGCCTGCCCAGGGTTTGGCGGGGAGCTGTTTTTT.

V is TRBV30 and J is TRBJ1-5; D gene ambiguous. Germline CDR1 reads GTSNPN; CDR2 reads SVGIG (reference sequence). Trimming removed 2 bases from V and 2 bases from J, with 7 bases in between. The CDR3 covers 13 residues. CDR3 sequence reads: CAWSPRGNQPQHF. In DNA form, the CDR3 reads TGTGCCTGGAGTCCCCGGGGCAATCAGCCCCAGCATTTT.

This chain uses TRBV7-6 with TRBJ2-5, with D unresolved. The CDR3 is 12 amino acids. The V gene's germline CDR1 is SGHVS and CDR2 FNYEAQ. The V end was cut by 1 base, the J end by 4 bases, with 4 bases between. CDR3 nucleotide sequence: TGTGCCAGCAGCTTAGGGACAGAGACCCAGTACTTC. This encodes CASSLGTETQYF.

The V gene is TRBV6-6, the J gene TRBJ2-6; no clear D gene. The germline gives CDR1 MNHNY, CDR2 SVGAGI (reference sequence). V lost 5 bases to trimming and J lost 10 bases, with 6 bases between them. This CDR3 has 11 amino acids. CDR3 sequence (DNA): TGTGCCAGCAGTCCGCGAAACGTCCTGACTTTC. Its translation: CASSPRNVLTF.

The chain carries TRBV30 and TRBJ1-1, with D uncertain. With 8 bases removed from V and 4 bases from J, the gap between germline ends came to 11 bases. The CDR3 is made up of 11 amino acids. Germline lookup yields CDR1 GTSNPN and CDR2 SVGIG (reference sequence). The CDR3 sequence is CAADLGTEAFF. DNA of the CDR3: TGTGCCGCTGATCTGGGCACTGAAGCTTTCTTT.